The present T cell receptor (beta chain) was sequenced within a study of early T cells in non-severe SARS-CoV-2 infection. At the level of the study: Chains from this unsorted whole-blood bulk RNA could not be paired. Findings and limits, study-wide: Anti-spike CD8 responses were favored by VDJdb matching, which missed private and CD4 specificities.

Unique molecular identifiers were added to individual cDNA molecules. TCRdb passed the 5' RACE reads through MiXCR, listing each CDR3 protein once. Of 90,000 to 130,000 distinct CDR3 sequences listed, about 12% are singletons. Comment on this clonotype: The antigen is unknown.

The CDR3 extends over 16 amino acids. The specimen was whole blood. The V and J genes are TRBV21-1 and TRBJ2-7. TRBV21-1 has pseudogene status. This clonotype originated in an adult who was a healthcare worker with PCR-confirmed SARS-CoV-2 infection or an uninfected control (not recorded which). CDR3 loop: CASSKAGQEPSYEQYF. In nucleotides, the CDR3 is TGTGCCAGCAGCAAAGCGGGGCAGGAACCCTCCTACGAGCAGTACTTC.